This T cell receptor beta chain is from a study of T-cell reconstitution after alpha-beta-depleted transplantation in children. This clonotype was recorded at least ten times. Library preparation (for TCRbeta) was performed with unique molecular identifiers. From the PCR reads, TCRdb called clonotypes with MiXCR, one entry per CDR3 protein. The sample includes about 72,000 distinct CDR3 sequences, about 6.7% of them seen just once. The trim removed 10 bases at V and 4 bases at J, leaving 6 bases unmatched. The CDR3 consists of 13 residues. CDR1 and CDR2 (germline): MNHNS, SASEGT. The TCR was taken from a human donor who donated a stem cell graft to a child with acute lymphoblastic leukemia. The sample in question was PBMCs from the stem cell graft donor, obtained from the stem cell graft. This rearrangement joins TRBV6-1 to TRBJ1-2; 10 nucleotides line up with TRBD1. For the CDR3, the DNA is TGTGCCACCAGGACAGGGGGAGTCTATGGCTACACCTTC. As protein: CATRTGGVYGYTF.